This record looks at one TCR beta chain sequence and its context. Losses at the gene ends were 5 bases for V and 6 bases for J; bases not matched to a gene: 11. CDR1 and CDR2 (germline): MNHEY, SMNVEV (reference sequence). CDR3 length: 15 residues. The study team obtained lesional scalp punch biopsies and peripheral blood from alopecia areata patients. The data stem from a study of CD8+ T cells in alopecia areata. In the study overall: Among treated patients, oral tofacitinib was administered at 5 to 10 mg twice daily.

Following extraction, RNA underwent reverse transcription to cDNA, which served as the sequencing template. Method: immunoSEQ multiplex PCR; TCRdb's copy keeps in-frame clones and lacks some. The sample lists 150,000 or so clones; around 47% were seen once. The genes are TRBV27 and TRBJ2-7, with 9 bases lining up with TRBD1. This receptor was obtained from a human donor with alopecia areata. The specimen sequenced was CD4+ T cells sorted from blood. The CDR3 is CASSPGQGTSSEQYF. CDR3 in DNA: TGTGCCAGCAGTCCCGGACAGGGGACCTCATCCGAGCAGTACTTC.